What follows is one TCR beta chain and its context. The sample comes from a study of OX40 agonist ivuxolimab in advanced cancers. Clones were sequenced by immunoSEQ multiplex PCR, and TCRdb holds only the in-frame ones, with some missing. This table holds under 75,000 clones, 86% found once. The V segment lost 0 bases and the J segment 11 bases; nucleotides outside the gene matches: 7. CDR3 length: 14 residues. Per the germline V gene, CDR1 is SGHRS and CDR2 is YFSETQ. V usage is TRBV5-1 and J usage is TRBJ1-1; 10 bases align to TRBD1. This specimen consisted of CD4+ or CD8+ T cells sorted from blood, obtained in a trial of the OX40 agonist ivuxolimab. The receptor was isolated from an adult with an advanced solid tumor such as melanoma, head and neck, liver or kidney cancer. CDR3 sequence (DNA): TGCGCCAGCAGCTTGGAGGGGGGACAGGGGCTGGCTTTCTTT. Translated: CASSLEGGQGLAFF.